Below are 9 T cell receptor beta chains sequenced from a single sample in a study of shared clonotypes between healthy human individuals. Method: immunoSEQ multiplex PCR; TCRdb's copy keeps in-frame clones and lacks some. This table has around 2.3 million clones, more than 90% appearing once. The sequenced sample consisted of naive CD4+ T cells sorted from blood. Described subset: CD45RA+ positively selected. These receptors were obtained from a man younger than 30 in good health.

The chain has TRBV5-1 and TRBJ2-1; D may be TRBD2 (6 bases). Germline CDR1 SGHRS, CDR2 YFSETQ. The CDR3 extends over 17 amino acids. V dropped 1 base and J dropped 0 bases, with 14 bases sitting between them. The CDR3 region is CASSLTGGYYSYNEQFF. CDR3 bases: TGCGCCAGCAGCTTGACCGGAGGGTACTACTCCTACAATGAGCAGTTCTTC.

The V and J genes are TRBV18 and TRBJ1-1; D is unresolved. The germline CDR1 and CDR2 sequences are KGHSH and LQKENI. The CDR3 has 13 residues. Trimming removed 3 bases from V and 3 bases from J, with 8 bases in between. CDR3 nucleotides: TGTGCCAGCTCACCGCTGACCTACACTGAAGCTTTCTTT. Translation gives CASSPLTYTEAFF.

The chain joins TRBV30 to TRBJ2-7; D is possibly TRBD2 (6 bases). CDR3 length: 14 amino acids. Germline CDR1 is GTSNPN and CDR2 is SVGIG (reference sequence). Trimming pared 1 base from V and 5 bases from J, leaving 15 bases between. The CDR3: CAWSGAGGRHEQYF. CDR3 in DNA: TGTGCCTGGAGTGGGGCAGGAGGGCGGCACGAGCAGTACTTC.

In this sample, this clone turned up once. The chain uses TRBV6-1 and TRBJ2-5; D is unclear. V dropped 6 bases and J dropped 3 bases, with 14 bases sitting between them. Germline V gene data show CDR1 as MNHNS and CDR2 as SASEGT. The CDR3 has 14 residues. CDR3 DNA sequence: TGTGCCAGCAGAGACCCGGGTCTCAAAGAGACCCAGTACTTC. Translation: CASRDPGLKETQYF.

In DNA, the CDR3 is TGTGCCAGCAGGGAGAGGCCCCAGGGCACAGATACGCAGTATTTT. Protein sequence: CASRERPQGTDTQYF. V usage is TRBV6-1 and J usage is TRBJ2-3; D call uncertain. V lost 6 bases and J lost 1, with 14 bases in between. CDR1 is MNHNS, CDR2 SASEGT, per germline. The CDR3 consists of 15 residues.

The chain carries TRBV15 and TRBJ2-4, with 7 bases matching TRBD1. The germline gives CDR1 LNHNV, CDR2 YYDKDF (reference sequence). The length of the CDR3 is 13 residues. V lost 3 bases and J lost 8; bases outside the gene matches: 4. CDR3 in DNA: TGTGCCACCAGCAGGTTAACAGGGGACATTCAGTACTTC. Translating gives CATSRLTGDIQYF.

The V call is TRBV2, the J call TRBJ1-1, with unresolved D. V lost 5 bases, J lost 0 bases, and 13 bases lay in between. The CDR3 spans 15 residues. Germline V lookup: CDR1 SNHLY, CDR2 FYNNEI. The CDR3 nucleotides are TGTGCCAGCAGTAAAGAGGGCAGCATGAACACTGAAGCTTTCTTT. Translated: CASSKEGSMNTEAFF.

The chain has TRBV2 and TRBJ1-2; perhaps TRBD1 as D (6 bases). Trimming stripped 2 bases from V and 6 bases from J, with 16 bases between. The CDR3 is 15 amino acids. Germline V gene data show CDR1 as SNHLY and CDR2 as FYNNEI. The CDR3, as DNA: TGTGCCAGCAGTGAAATGGCCGCTCAGGGGCATGGCTACACCTTC. Its protein is CASSEMAAQGHGYTF.

With respect to this clone: The sample carries other DNA sequences with the same CDR3. This chain links TRBV9 with TRBJ2-2, with D perhaps TRBD1 or TRBD2 (6 bases each). V was cut by 0 bases and J by 2 bases, with 8 bases left in between. The CDR3 is 15 residues long. Germline CDR1 is SGDLS and CDR2 is YYNGEE. This chain's CDR3 is CASSVDGGNTGELFF. The CDR3 DNA follows: TGTGCCAGCAGCGTAGACGGGGGCAACACCGGGGAGCTGTTTTTT.